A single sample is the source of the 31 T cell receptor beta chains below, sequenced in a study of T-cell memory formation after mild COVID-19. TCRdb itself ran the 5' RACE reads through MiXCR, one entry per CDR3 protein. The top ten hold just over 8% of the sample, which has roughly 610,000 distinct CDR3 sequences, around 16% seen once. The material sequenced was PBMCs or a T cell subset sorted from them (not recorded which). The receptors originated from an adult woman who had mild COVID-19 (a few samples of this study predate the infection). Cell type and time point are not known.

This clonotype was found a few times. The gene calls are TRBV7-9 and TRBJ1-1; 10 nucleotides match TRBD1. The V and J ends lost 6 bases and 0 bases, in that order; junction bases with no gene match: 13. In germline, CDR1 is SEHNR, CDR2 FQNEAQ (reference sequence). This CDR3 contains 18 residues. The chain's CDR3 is CASSSVPGTGALNTEAFF. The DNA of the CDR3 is TGTGCCAGCAGTTCAGTACCCGGGACAGGGGCTTTGAACACTGAAGCTTTCTTT.

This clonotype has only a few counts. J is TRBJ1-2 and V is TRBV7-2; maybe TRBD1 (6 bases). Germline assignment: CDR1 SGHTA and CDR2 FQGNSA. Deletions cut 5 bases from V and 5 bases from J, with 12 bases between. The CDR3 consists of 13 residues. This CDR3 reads CASSPGVIYGYTF. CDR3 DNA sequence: TGTGCCAGCAGCCCAGGGGTTATATATGGCTACACCTTC. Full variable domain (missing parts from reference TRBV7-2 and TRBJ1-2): GAGVSQSPSNKVTEKGKDVELRCDPISGHTALYWYRQSLGQGLEFLIYFQGNSAPDKSGLPSDRFSAERTGGSVSTLTIQRTQQEDSAVYLCASSPGVIYGYTFGSGTRLTVV.

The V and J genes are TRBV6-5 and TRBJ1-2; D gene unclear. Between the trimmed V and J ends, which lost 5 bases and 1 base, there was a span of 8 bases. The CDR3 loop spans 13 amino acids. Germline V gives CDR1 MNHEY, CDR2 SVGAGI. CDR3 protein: CASSRDYNYGYTF. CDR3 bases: TGTGCCAGCAGTCGGGATTATAACTATGGCTACACCTTC.

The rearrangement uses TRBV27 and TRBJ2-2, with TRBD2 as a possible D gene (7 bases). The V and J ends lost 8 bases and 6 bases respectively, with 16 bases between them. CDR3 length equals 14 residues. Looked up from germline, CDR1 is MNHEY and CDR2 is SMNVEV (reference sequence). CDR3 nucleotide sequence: TGTGCCAGCGGAGGGGGACTATTGGCCGGGGAGCTGTTTTTT. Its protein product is CASGGGLLAGELFF.

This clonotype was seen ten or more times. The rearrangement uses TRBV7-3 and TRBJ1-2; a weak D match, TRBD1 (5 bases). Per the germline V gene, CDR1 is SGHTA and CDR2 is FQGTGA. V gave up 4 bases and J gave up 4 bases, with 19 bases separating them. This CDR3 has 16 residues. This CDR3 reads CASSSLGGTRVYGYTF. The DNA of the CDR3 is TGTGCCAGCAGCTCCCTGGGGGGAACGAGAGTCTATGGCTACACCTTC.

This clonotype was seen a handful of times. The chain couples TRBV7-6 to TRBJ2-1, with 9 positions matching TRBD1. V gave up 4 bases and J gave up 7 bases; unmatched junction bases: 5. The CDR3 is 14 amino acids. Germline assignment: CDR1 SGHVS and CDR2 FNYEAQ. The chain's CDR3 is CASSSRDRVNEQFF. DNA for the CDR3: TGTGCCAGCAGCTCCCGGGACAGGGTGAATGAGCAGTTCTTC. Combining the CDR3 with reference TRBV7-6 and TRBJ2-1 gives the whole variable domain GAGVSQSPRYKVTKRGQDVALRCDPISGHVSLYWYRQALGQGPEFLTYFNYEAQQDKSGLPNDRFSAERPEGSISTLTIQRTEQRDSAMYRCASSSRDRVNEQFFGPGTRLTVL.

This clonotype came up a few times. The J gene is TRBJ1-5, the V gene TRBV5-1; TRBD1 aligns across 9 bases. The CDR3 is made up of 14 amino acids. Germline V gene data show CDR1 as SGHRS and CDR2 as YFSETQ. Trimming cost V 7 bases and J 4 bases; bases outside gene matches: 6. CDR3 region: CASSTGGGNQPQHF. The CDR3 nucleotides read TGCGCCAGCTCGACAGGGGGGGGGAATCAGCCCCAGCATTTT.

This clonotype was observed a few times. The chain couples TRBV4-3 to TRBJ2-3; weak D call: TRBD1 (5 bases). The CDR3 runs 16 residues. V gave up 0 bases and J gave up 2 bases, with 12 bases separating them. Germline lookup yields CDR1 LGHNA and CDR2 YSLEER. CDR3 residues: CASSQDLRGVTDTQYF. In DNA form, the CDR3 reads TGCGCCAGCAGCCAAGATTTAAGGGGTGTCACAGATACGCAGTATTTT.

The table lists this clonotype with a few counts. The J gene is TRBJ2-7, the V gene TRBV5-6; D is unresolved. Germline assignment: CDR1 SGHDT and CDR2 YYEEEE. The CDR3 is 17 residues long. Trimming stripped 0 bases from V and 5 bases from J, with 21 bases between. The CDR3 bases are TGTGCCAGCAGCTTGGCTGGACGCCAACACTGGGCTAACGAGCAGTACTTC. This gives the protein CASSLAGRQHWANEQYF.

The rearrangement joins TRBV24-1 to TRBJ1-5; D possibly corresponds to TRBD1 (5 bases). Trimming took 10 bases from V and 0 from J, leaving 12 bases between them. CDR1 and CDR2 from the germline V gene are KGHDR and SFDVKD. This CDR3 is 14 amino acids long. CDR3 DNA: TGTGCCACATCCGGGACGGATAGCAATCAGCCCCAGCATTTT. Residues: CATSGTDSNQPQHF.

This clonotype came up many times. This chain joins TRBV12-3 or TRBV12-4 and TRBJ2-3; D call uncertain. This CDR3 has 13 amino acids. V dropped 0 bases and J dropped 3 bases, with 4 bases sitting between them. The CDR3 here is CASSLAITDTQYF. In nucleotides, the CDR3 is TGTGCCAGCAGTTTAGCGATTACAGATACGCAGTATTTT.

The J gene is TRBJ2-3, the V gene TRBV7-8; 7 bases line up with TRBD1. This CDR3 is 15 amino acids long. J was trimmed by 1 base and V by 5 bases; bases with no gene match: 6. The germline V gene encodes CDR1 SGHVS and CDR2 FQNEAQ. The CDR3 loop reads CASSPRDSGTDTQYF. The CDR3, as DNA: TGTGCCAGCAGCCCCCGGGACAGCGGCACAGATACGCAGTATTTT.

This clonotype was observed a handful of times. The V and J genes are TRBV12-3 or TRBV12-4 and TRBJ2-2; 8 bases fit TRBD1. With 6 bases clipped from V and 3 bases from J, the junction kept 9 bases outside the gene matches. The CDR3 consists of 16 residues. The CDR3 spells CASRNQGATYTGELFF. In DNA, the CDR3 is TGTGCCAGCAGAAACCAGGGGGCAACTTACACCGGGGAGCTGTTTTTT.

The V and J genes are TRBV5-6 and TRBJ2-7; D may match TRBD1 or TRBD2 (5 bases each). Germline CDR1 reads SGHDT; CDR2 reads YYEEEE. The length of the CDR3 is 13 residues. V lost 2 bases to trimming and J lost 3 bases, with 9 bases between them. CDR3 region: CASSLRDGYEQYF. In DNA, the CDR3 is TGTGCCAGCAGCTTACGGGACGGCTACGAGCAGTACTTC.

CDR3 coding DNA: TGTGCCAGCAGCCAAGGGCAGGCGGAGACCCAGTACTTC. Encoded protein: CASSQGQAETQYF. The genes are TRBV3-1 and TRBJ2-5; D gene unclear. Trimming took 1 base from V and 5 from J, leaving 8 bases between them. The CDR3 loop spans 13 amino acids. CDR1 LGHDT and CDR2 YNNKEL come from the germline V gene (reference sequence).

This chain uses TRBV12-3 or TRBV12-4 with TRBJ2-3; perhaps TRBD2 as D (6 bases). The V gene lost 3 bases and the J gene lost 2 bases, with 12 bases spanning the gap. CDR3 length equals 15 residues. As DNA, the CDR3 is TGTGCCAGCAGTTTGGGAGGCCATTACACAGATACGCAGTATTTT. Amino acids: CASSLGGHYTDTQYF.

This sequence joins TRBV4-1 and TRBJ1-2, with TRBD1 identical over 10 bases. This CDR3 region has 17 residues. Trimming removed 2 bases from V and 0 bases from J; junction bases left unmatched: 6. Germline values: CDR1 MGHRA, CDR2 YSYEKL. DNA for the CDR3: TGCGCCAGCAGCCAATACGGGACAGGGGCGTCTAACTATGGCTACACCTTC. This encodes CASSQYGTGASNYGYTF.

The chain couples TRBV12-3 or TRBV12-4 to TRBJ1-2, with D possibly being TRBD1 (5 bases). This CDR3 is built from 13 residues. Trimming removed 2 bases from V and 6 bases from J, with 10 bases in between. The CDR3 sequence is CASSLFRGDGYTF. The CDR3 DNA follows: TGTGCCAGCAGTTTATTCCGGGGGGATGGCTACACCTTC.

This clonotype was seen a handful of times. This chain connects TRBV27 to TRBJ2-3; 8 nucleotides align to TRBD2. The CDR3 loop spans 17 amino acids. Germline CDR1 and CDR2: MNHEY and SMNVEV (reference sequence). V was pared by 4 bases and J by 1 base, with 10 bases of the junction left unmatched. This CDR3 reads CASSSPTLAEGTDTQYF. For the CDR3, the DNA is TGTGCCAGCAGTTCACCCACACTAGCGGAGGGCACAGATACGCAGTATTTT.

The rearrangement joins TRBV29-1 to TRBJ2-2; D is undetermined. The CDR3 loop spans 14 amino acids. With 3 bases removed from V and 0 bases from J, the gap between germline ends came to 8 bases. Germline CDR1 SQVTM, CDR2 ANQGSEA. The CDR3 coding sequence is TGCAGCGTTGAGACATCCGCGAACACCGGGGAGCTGTTTTTT. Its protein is CSVETSANTGELFF.

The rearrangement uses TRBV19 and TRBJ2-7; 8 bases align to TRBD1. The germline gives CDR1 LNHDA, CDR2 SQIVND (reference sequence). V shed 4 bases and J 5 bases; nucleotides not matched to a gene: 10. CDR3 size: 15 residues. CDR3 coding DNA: TGTGCCAGTAGTACTCCAGGGGGCATCGGCCACGAGCAGTACTTC. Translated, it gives CASSTPGGIGHEQYF.

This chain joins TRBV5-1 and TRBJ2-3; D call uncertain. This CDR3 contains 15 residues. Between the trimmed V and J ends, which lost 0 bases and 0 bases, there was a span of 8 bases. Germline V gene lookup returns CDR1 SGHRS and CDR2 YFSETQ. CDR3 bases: TGCGCCAGCAGCTTGGGGGTCCGGAGCACAGATACGCAGTATTTT. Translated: CASSLGVRSTDTQYF.

CDR3 bases: TGTGCCAGCACCCAGAGCGGGAGGGGGGCCTACAATGAGCAGTTCTTC. Protein product: CASTQSGRGAYNEQFF. The chain links TRBV6-5 to TRBJ2-1; TRBD2 matches at 10 bases. The CDR3 runs to 16 residues. Germline values: CDR1 MNHEY, CDR2 SVGAGI. V gave up 7 bases and J gave up 2 bases; unmatched junction bases: 8.

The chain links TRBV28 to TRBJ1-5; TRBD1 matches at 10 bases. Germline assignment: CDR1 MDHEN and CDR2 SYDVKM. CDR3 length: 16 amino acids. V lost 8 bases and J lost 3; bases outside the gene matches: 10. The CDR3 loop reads CASYSRTGGFNQPQHF. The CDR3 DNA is TGTGCCAGCTATTCCCGGACAGGGGGGTTCAATCAGCCCCAGCATTTT.

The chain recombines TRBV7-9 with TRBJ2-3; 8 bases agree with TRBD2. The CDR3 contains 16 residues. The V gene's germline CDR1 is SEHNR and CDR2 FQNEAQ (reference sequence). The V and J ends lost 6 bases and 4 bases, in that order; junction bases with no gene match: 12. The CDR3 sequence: CASRRGAGAPSDTQYF. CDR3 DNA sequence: TGTGCCAGCAGGCGGGGAGCGGGGGCCCCCTCAGATACGCAGTATTTT.

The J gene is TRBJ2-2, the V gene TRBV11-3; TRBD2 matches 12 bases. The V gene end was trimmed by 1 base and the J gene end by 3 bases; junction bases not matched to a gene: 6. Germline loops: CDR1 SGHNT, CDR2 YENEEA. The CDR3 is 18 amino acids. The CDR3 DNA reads TGTGCCAGCAGCTTAGTAAGACTAGCGGGAGTCGACACCGGGGAGCTGTTTTTT. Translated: CASSLVRLAGVDTGELFF.

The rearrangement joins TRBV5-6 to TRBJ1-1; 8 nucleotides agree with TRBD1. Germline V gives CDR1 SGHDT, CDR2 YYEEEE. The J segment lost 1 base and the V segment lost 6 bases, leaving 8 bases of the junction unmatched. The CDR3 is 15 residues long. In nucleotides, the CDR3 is TGTGCCAGCACTACCCTGGACAGGGAGAACACTGAAGCTTTCTTT. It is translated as CASTTLDRENTEAFF.

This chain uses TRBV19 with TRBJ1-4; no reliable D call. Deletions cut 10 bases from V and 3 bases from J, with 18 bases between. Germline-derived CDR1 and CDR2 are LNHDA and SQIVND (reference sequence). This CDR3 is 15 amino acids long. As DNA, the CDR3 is TGTGCCACCTCCGGCCGTGGGGAATCTAATGAAAAACTGTTTTTT. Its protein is CATSGRGESNEKLFF.

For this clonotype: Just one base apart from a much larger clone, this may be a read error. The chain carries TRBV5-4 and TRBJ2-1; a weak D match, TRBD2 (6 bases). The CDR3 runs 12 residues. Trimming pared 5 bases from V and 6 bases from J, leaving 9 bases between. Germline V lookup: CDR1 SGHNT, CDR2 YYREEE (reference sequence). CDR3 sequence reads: CASRRDFNEQFF. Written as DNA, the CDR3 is TGTGCCAGCAGGCGGGACTTCAATGAGCAGTTCTTC. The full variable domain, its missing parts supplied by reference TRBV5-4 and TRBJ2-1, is ETGVTQSPTHLIKTRGQQVTLRCSSQSGHNTVSWYQQALGQGPQFIFQYYREEENGRGNFPPRFSGLQFPNYSSELNVNALELDDSALYLCASRRDFNEQFFGPGTRLTVL.

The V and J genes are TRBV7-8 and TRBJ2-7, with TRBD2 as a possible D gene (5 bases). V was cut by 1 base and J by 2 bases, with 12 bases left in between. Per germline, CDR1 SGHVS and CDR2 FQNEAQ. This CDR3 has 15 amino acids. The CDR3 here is CASSLEEGLTYEQYF. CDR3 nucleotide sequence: TGTGCCAGCAGCTTAGAAGAGGGCCTGACCTACGAGCAGTACTTC. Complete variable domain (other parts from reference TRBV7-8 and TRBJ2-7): GAGVSQSPRYKVAKRGQDVALRCDPISGHVSLFWYQQALGQGPEFLTYFQNEAQLDKSGLPSDRFFAERPEGSVSTLKIQRTQQEDSAVYLCASSLEEGLTYEQYFGPGTRLTVT.

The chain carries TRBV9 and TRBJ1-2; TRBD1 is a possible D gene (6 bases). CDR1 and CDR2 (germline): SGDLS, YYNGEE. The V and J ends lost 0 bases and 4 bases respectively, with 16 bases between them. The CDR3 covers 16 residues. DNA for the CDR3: TGTGCCAGCAGCGTAGAGGGACATCGGCCTGCCTATGGCTACACCTTC. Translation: CASSVEGHRPAYGYTF.